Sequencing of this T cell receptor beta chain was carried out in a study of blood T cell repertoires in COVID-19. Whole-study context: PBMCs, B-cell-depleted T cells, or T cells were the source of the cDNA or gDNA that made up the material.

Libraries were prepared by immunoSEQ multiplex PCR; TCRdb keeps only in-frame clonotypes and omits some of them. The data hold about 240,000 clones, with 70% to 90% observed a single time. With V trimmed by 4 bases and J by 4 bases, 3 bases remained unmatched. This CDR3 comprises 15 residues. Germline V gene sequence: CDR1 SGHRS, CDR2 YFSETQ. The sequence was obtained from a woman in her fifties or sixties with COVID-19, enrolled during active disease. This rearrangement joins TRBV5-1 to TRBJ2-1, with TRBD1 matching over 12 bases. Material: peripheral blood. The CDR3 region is CASSQGQGAYNEQFF. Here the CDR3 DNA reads TGCGCCAGCAGCCAGGGACAGGGGGCTTACAATGAGCAGTTCTTC.